This T cell receptor beta chain was identified during a study of T cell repertoires in cytomegalovirus infection. Turning to the study itself: Public TCR beta signature analysis indicated the presence of both CMV infection and matching HLA type.

TCRdb fed the reads into MiXCR, producing one record per CDR3 protein. The sample has hundreds of thousands of distinct CDR3 sequences, around a third seen once; the top ten hold roughly a sixth. Overall study results and limits: CMV carriers with the relevant HLA were identified by cumulative public TCR beta family frequency. In two of eight donors, the top clonotype was HLA-C-restricted CMV-specific.

This CDR3 comprises 15 residues. CDR1 SGHAT and CDR2 FQNNGV come from the germline V gene. Trimming took 3 bases from V and 5 from J; bases not matched to a gene: 9. Concerning this clonotype: Its antigen is undetermined.

This chain links TRBV11-2 with TRBJ1-1; 7 bases map to TRBD1. The material was cultured PBMCs, obtained from culture after CMV antigen stimulation. The TCR originated in a human donor in good health (CMV status not recorded). Some clones in this sample may be carry-over from other donors' samples. The CDR3 region is CASSFGPGGKTEAFF. Written as DNA, the CDR3 is TGTGCCAGCAGCTTTGGGCCAGGGGGGAAAACTGAAGCTTTCTTT.